The following is a T cell receptor beta chain sequence with its context. Its antigen remains unknown. These data belong to a study of blood T cells in healthy people across ages. Study results and caveats: Any changes in expanded clonotypes were possibly confounded, as donor CMV status remained unknown. The study regarded diversity estimates from one million T cells as underestimates.

A minimum of 5.5 micrograms of total RNA was extracted per sample. Primers used in a second PCR of roughly 6 to 12 cycles were a sample-barcoded 5' primer and a J-beta primer mix. All samples gave at least 2.5 million CDR3-containing paired-end reads. TCRdb processed the 5' RACE reads anew with MiXCR; each CDR3 protein has one entry. In the table there are about 780,000 distinct CDR3 sequences, about 45% of which are singletons. The length of the CDR3 is 17 residues. V shed 2 bases, J shed 9 bases, and the junction held 9 bases outside the gene matches. The germline CDR1 and CDR2 sequences are ENHRY and SYGVKD.

The sequencing input was blood. This clonotype was sampled from a man older than 75 in good health. The chain links TRBV10-3 to TRBJ2-1, with 14 bases lining up with TRBD2. CDR3 coding DNA: TGTGCCATCAGTGAGCCCGGGACTAGCGGGAGATCGTTTGAGCAGTTCTTC. This sequence encodes CAISEPGTSGRSFEQFF.